Reported below is one T cell receptor beta chain. No antigen is known for it. Regarding treatment: approximately nine-day PBMC culture with coronavirus spike peptide pools or control peptides (ViraFEST assay). Any prior SARS-CoV-2 infection was absent in healthy vaccine recipients, as negative nucleocapsid antibodies before and after vaccination showed. These data belong to a study of vaccination and CD4 T cells after COVID-19. Sequencing of cultured CD4+ T cell DNA used the Oncomine TCR Beta short-read assay. TCRdb itself ran the PCR reads through MiXCR, one entry per CDR3 protein. Of roughly 17,000 distinct CDR3 sequences in the sample, around 74% were seen once. Germline CDR1 SGHNT, CDR2 YYREEE (reference sequence). V lost 4 bases to trimming and J lost 1 base, with 14 bases between them. This CDR3 has 15 residues. General study findings and limits: The authors identified 304 of 307 vaccine-specific clones in convalescent patients as spike mono-reactive.

The sequence came from a human donor who received a COVID-19 vaccine. This chain uses TRBV5-4 with TRBJ2-5; D not certain. Here the sequenced sample was CD4+ T cells from blood, cultured in vitro, taken after SARS-CoV-2 vaccination. CDR3 region: CASSPRLRAQETQYF. CDR3 nucleotide sequence: TGTGCCAGCAGCCCCCGCCTTCGAGCCCAAGAGACCCAGTACTTC.